The text below deals with one T cell receptor (beta chain). The antigen remains undetermined. The assay was immunoSEQ multiplex PCR, and TCRdb's table has in-frame clones only and misses some. The table lists about 2,100,000 clones, under 95% of them singletons, with over 1.5% in the top ten. The data were taken from a study of shared clonotypes between healthy human individuals. Study results and caveats: Rarefaction demonstrated incomplete sorted-subset sequencing despite large depth.

The V and J ends lost 5 bases and 5 bases, in that order; junction bases with no gene match: 0. Germline V gene data show CDR1 as LGHNA and CDR2 as YNFKEQ. CDR3 length: 13 amino acids. Terminally differentiated effector memory CD45RA+ cells were left out of the naive CD8 fraction, which was CD45RO-negative and positively selected for CCR7. The source is a man aged 18 to 29 in good health. Some clones in this sample may be carry-over from other donors' samples. The chain employs TRBV4-2 and TRBJ2-2; 9 bases are shared with TRBD1. The material sequenced was naive CD8+ T cells from PBMCs. Written as DNA, the CDR3 is TGTGCCAGCAGCGACAGGGGGACCGGGGAGCTGTTTTTT. This codes for CASSDRGTGELFF.